The clone carrying this T cell receptor beta chain was picked up a small number of times. Its target is unknown. Each donor was healthy, and each was a bone marrow donor. The data derive from a study of cytomegalovirus exposure and HLA in healthy donors. The PCR ran on 60 Vbeta and 13 Jbeta primers. Data came from immunoSEQ multiplex PCR; TCRdb stores just in-frame clones and leaves some out. The sample shows some 150,000 clones, about 73% of them seen only once. Points from the study as a whole: Confirmation in vitro established that a few CMV-associated chains were specific for CMV antigens. Researchers reportedly found TCR beta sequences accurately predicted most subjects' HLA-A and HLA-B alleles.

This TCR derives from a man between 35 and 55 years old in good health and CMV-seropositive. The sequencing input was PBMCs.

CDR3: CASSETTGDPTDTQYF. The DNA for the CDR3 is TGTGCCAGCAGCGAGACTACAGGGGACCCCACAGATACGCAGTATTTT. The V gene is TRBV27, the J gene TRBJ2-3, with 7 nucleotides matching TRBD1. Germline CDR1 MNHEY, CDR2 SMNVEV (reference sequence). There are 16 residues in the CDR3. J gave up 2 bases and V 6 bases, and 11 bases lay outside the gene matches.